The 10 T cell receptor beta chains below come from one sample, sequenced in a study of brain metastases from non-small cell lung cancer. Generated by immunoSEQ multiplex PCR, the TCRdb table keeps only in-frame clones and is missing some. The sample yields about 880 clones, roughly 80% seen once. The sequenced sample consisted of tissue from a brain metastasis. Source of these receptors: a donor at least 40 years old with non-small cell lung cancer.

The CDR3 sequence: CASSPRSGVAVFF. The DNA for the CDR3 is TGTGCCAGCTCACCCCGTAGCGGGGTGGCTGTTTTTTTT. The gene calls are TRBV18 and TRBJ1-4; D unresolved. The CDR3 consists of 13 residues. CDR1 is KGHSH, CDR2 LQKENI, per germline. The V end was cut by 3 bases, the J end by 17 bases, with 19 bases between.

This clone is a singleton in its sample. This chain joins TRBV10-3 and TRBJ1-1; D not resolved. Trimming took 0 bases from V and 0 from J, leaving 8 bases between them. Germline CDR1 is ENHRY and CDR2 is SYGVKD. The CDR3 sequence is 15 residues long. CDR3 sequence (DNA): TGTGCCATCAGTGAGTCCAAGAGCATGAACACTGAAGCTTTCTTT. It yields the protein CAISESKSMNTEAFF.

There are a few counts of this clone. The CDR3, as DNA: TGCAGCGTGATGGGACTAGAAACATTCACAAGGATAGAGACCCAGTACTTC. This codes for CSVMGLETFTRIETQYF. The chain links TRBV29-1 to TRBJ2-5, with 8 bases fitting TRBD2. Trimming took 6 bases from V and 4 from J; bases not matched to a gene: 19. Germline V CDR1 and CDR2: SQVTM, ANQGSEA. CDR3 length: 17 amino acids.

In regard to this clone: One end of the junction fails to match germline, which may point to a read error. The chain carries TRBV28 and TRBJ2-7, with TRBD1 matching 10 bases. From germline, CDR1 is MDHEN and CDR2 SYDVKM. This CDR3 has 15 residues. The CDR3 region has the DNA TGTGCCAGCCGTTTGGGGCCGGGACAGGGGTTCGAGCAGTACTTC. Residues: CASRLGPGQGFEQYF.

The genes are TRBV6-6 and TRBJ2-3; 8 bases are shared with TRBD2. The CDR3 consists of 15 residues. Per the germline V gene, CDR1 is MNHNY and CDR2 is SVGAGI (reference sequence). Unmatched junction bases numbered 1, after V lost 0 bases and J lost 2 bases. This CDR3 reads CASSYSRGVTDTQYF. For the CDR3, the DNA is TGTGCCAGCAGTTACTCGCGGGGGGTCACAGATACGCAGTATTTT.

The rearrangement uses TRBV6-2 or TRBV6-3 and TRBJ1-2; D not resolved. The CDR3 has 13 amino acids. Germline V gene sequence: CDR1 MNHEY, CDR2 SVGEGT. V shed 3 bases and J shed 4 bases, with 9 bases lying between them. CDR3 residues: CASSYYRLYGYTF. In DNA form, the CDR3 reads TGTGCCAGCAGTTATTACAGACTCTATGGCTACACCTTC.

The chain links TRBV12-3 or TRBV12-4 to TRBJ1-1, with D hard to call. The CDR3 is 13 residues long. The germline V and J ends were trimmed by 3 bases and 4 bases, with 9 bases remaining between them. The CDR3 DNA reads TGTGCCAGCAGTTTTGGGTCCCGCACTGAAGCTTTCTTT. It is translated as CASSFGSRTEAFF.

The rearrangement joins TRBV5-4 to TRBJ2-3; D could derive from TRBD1 or TRBD2 (6 bases each). The V gene lost 9 bases and the J gene lost 0 bases, with 17 bases spanning the gap. The CDR3 covers 15 residues. Per the germline V gene, CDR1 is SGHNT and CDR2 is YYREEE (reference sequence). In nucleotides, the CDR3 is TGTGCCACCTCCCGAACAGGGACTAGCACAGATACGCAGTATTTT. It specifies CATSRTGTSTDTQYF.

The gene calls are TRBV7-9 and TRBJ2-1; unclear D gene. This CDR3 is built from 15 residues. Germline V gene data show CDR1 as SEHNR and CDR2 as FQNEAQ (reference sequence). Between the trimmed V and J ends, which lost 2 bases and 5 bases, there was a span of 13 bases. CDR3 sequence: CASSLTLPNNNEQFF. CDR3 nucleotide sequence: TGTGCCAGCAGCTTAACCCTACCGAACAACAATGAGCAGTTCTTC.

There are a few counts of this clone. The V gene is TRBV7-9, the J gene TRBJ2-7; D is undetermined. V dropped 1 base and J dropped 5 bases, with 12 bases sitting between them. Germline V gene data show CDR1 as SEHNR and CDR2 as FQNEAQ (reference sequence). The CDR3 sequence is 14 residues long. CDR3: CASSLVQHDNEQYF. The DNA for the CDR3 is TGTGCCAGCAGCTTAGTACAGCACGACAACGAGCAGTACTTC.